This T cell receptor beta chain was identified in a study of shared clonotypes between healthy human individuals. Study-level points and caveats: Blood was the only sampled material, and tissue repertoires likely differ. An expected dependence of interdonor clonotype sharing on sequencing depth was noted.

CDR1 MNHNS and CDR2 SASEGT come from the germline V gene. The CDR3 loop spans 14 amino acids. V shed 3 bases, J shed 2 bases, and the junction held 2 bases outside the gene matches. A remark on this clone: Antigen specificity is unknown.

It was on ten immunoSEQ deep assay plates that unsorted PBMC DNA was sequenced. In the original analysis: Junction-only sequences without quality scores came from ImmunoSEQ, so filtering differed. Clones were read by immunoSEQ multiplex PCR, and TCRdb kept only the in-frame ones, dropping some. Clone size and V and J calls were adopted from that table, with D and trimming inferred from the DNA. The sample holds about 480,000 clones, about four fifths seen once. Specimen: PBMCs. The rearrangement links TRBV6-1 to TRBJ2-5; TRBD2 matches at 8 bases. The receptor was isolated from a woman between 40 and 55 years old in good health. Some clones in this sample may be carry-over from other donors' samples. The CDR3 reads CASSDGGGQETQYF. The CDR3 DNA reads as TGTGCCAGCAGTGACGGCGGGGGGCAAGAGACCCAGTACTTC.